The rows below give T cell receptor beta chains drawn from one sample of a study of shared clonotypes between healthy human individuals. The repertoire was sequenced with immunoSEQ multiplex PCR; TCRdb's copy has only in-frame clones and lacks some. The repertoire holds 1.5 million to 1.9 million clones, with 95% to 99% as singletons. Input material: naive CD4+ T cells sorted from blood. The source of these receptors is a man younger than 45 in good health. The conserved cysteine and the conserved F or W are not part of the CDR3 here. Fields, in order: D gene, clone size, V gene, CDR3 protein. D genes are given only for firm matches. The listing skips clone size in some rows; elsewhere it reads once, few, many or a size class.

d_gene: TRBD2; abundance: NA; v_gene: TRBV19; CDR3aa: ASSIALALTSGPGNEQF
d_gene: NA; abundance: NA; v_gene: TRBV18; CDR3aa: ASSPPGAESSYNEQF
d_gene: TRBD1; abundance: NA; v_gene: TRBV4-1; CDR3aa: ASRYLGTGNEKLF
d_gene: NA; abundance: NA; v_gene: TRBV30; CDR3aa: ASRWGPDTQY
d_gene: NA; abundance: once; v_gene: TRBV4-2; CDR3aa: ASSRNTDTQY
d_gene: TRBD1; abundance: NA; v_gene: TRBV5-1; CDR3aa: ASRGDREIYGAY
d_gene: NA; abundance: NA; v_gene: TRBV7-3; CDR3aa: ASSPGGTNTIY
d_gene: TRBD1; abundance: NA; v_gene: TRBV18; CDR3aa: ASSPGQGRITEAF
d_gene: NA; abundance: NA; v_gene: TRBV9; CDR3aa: ASSPSLDGRSYNEQF
d_gene: TRBD2; abundance: NA; v_gene: TRBV11-3; CDR3aa: ASSPQTGGGTDTQY
d_gene: NA; abundance: NA; v_gene: TRBV28; CDR3aa: ASSSDYGYT
d_gene: NA; abundance: NA; v_gene: TRBV10-2; CDR3aa: ASSEAGGPYQPQH
d_gene: NA; abundance: NA; v_gene: TRBV29-1; CDR3aa: SVASGDEQF
d_gene: NA; abundance: NA; v_gene: TRBV28; CDR3aa: ASSPTFGEQF
d_gene: NA; abundance: NA; v_gene: TRBV4-3; CDR3aa: ASRRTVSGNTIY
d_gene: TRBD1; abundance: NA; v_gene: TRBV6-5; CDR3aa: ASSRDRGWETQY
d_gene: NA; abundance: NA; v_gene: TRBV7-9; CDR3aa: ASSLWVGDTEAF
d_gene: NA; abundance: NA; v_gene: TRBV4-3; CDR3aa: ASSQALGALGLMNTEAF
d_gene: TRBD2; abundance: NA; v_gene: TRBV7-2; CDR3aa: ASRAREGVTYEQY
d_gene: NA; abundance: NA; v_gene: TRBV30; CDR3aa: AWSVRRGRHNEQF
d_gene: TRBD1; abundance: NA; v_gene: TRBV5-8; CDR3aa: ASRITGVQPQH
d_gene: TRBD2; abundance: once; v_gene: TRBV18; CDR3aa: ASSLTSGSSYEQY
d_gene: TRBD1; abundance: NA; v_gene: TRBV7-9; CDR3aa: ASSAPEGQNYGYT
d_gene: TRBD2; abundance: NA; v_gene: TRBV5-4; CDR3aa: ASSLGLAGGPGDTQY
d_gene: NA; abundance: NA; v_gene: TRBV2; CDR3aa: ASSGGRPYNEQF
d_gene: TRBD2; abundance: NA; v_gene: TRBV19; CDR3aa: ASSGTSGRYEQY
d_gene: TRBD2; abundance: NA; v_gene: TRBV11-3; CDR3aa: ASSLIGGGNNEQF